The 21 T cell receptor beta chains below all came from one sample that was sequenced in a study of T cells in Graves' hyperthyroidism and ophthalmopathy. Amplification of TCR beta CDR3 regions used RNA as the template. First-round RT-PCR with HTBI primers amplified the TCR CDR3 region. TCRdb ran MiXCR on the multiplex PCR reads and lists one entry per CDR3 protein. The data contain about 200,000 distinct CDR3 sequences, 15% to 20% of them singletons. Sample: blood. These TCRs come from a man aged 40-49 years with Graves' hyperthyroidism.

This clonotype was recorded at least ten times. The rearrangement links TRBV6-2 or TRBV6-3 to TRBJ2-3; D is perhaps TRBD1 (6 bases). This CDR3 is 15 amino acids long. Per the germline V gene, CDR1 is MNHEY and CDR2 is SVGEGT. The germline V and J ends were trimmed by 7 bases and 2 bases, with 16 bases remaining between them. Written as DNA, the CDR3 is TGTGCCAGCAACCCAGGGGCGCTCTACACAGATACGCAGTATTTT. It yields the protein CASNPGALYTDTQYF.

This clonotype was counted at least ten times. Its ends do not fully match the called genes, so a read error is possible. The chain joins TRBV2 to TRBJ1-5; TRBD1 matches 12 bases. In germline, CDR1 is SNHLY, CDR2 FYNNEI. The CDR3 consists of 15 residues. The CDR3 region has the DNA TGTGCCAGCACCGGGGGGACAGGGGGCAACCAGCCCCAGCATTTT. It codes for CASTGGTGGNQPQHF.

This clonotype was observed a few times. The chain is built from TRBV5-1 and TRBJ2-3; 8 bases map to TRBD1. The CDR3 is 14 amino acids. J gave up 7 bases and V 4 bases, and 8 bases lay outside the gene matches. The germline V gene encodes CDR1 SGHRS and CDR2 YFSETQ. The CDR3 DNA reads as TGCGCCAGCAGCCGCGGACAGGGCGGAAATACGCAGTATTTT. Amino acids: CASSRGQGGNTQYF.

This clonotype was recorded many times. This chain links TRBV2 with TRBJ1-5; D gene ambiguous. Germline loops: CDR1 SNHLY, CDR2 FYNNEI. The CDR3 is 14 residues long. With 6 bases removed from V and 4 bases from J, the gap between germline ends came to 13 bases. In DNA form, the CDR3 reads TGTGCCAGCAGCACACAACAGATAAATCAGCCCCAGCATTTT. It codes for CASSTQQINQPQHF.

The rearrangement joins TRBV7-2 to TRBJ2-7; D uncertain. CDR3 length equals 13 residues. The germline V gene encodes CDR1 SGHTA and CDR2 FQGNSA. The V and J ends lost 5 bases and 5 bases respectively, with 13 bases between them. The CDR3 protein is CASSPRLPHEQYF. In DNA, the CDR3 is TGTGCCAGCAGCCCCCGACTGCCCCACGAGCAGTACTTC.

In DNA, the CDR3 is TGTGCCAGCAGTGAAGCGACAGTGACAGATGCGCGGTATTTT. Translated: CASSEATVTDARYF. The gene calls are TRBV2 and TRBJ2-3; tentatively, D is TRBD1 (5 bases). With 0 bases removed from V and 14 bases from J, the gap between germline ends came to 18 bases. The CDR3 totals 14 residues. The germline CDR1 and CDR2 sequences are SNHLY and FYNNEI.

This clonotype was detected many times. The chain recombines TRBV5-1 with TRBJ2-3; D might be TRBD1 (6 bases). The V and J ends lost 7 bases and 0 bases respectively, with 12 bases between them. CDR3 size: 14 residues. The germline V gene encodes CDR1 SGHRS and CDR2 YFSETQ. Here the CDR3 reads CASYGQFSTDTQYF. DNA of the CDR3: TGCGCCAGCTACGGACAGTTTAGCACAGATACGCAGTATTTT.

For this clonotype: One junction end disagrees with the germline gene, perhaps due to a read error. V gene TRBV24-1 combines with J gene TRBJ2-5, with a possible D match to TRBD1 (6 bases). CDR3 length: 16 residues. The germline V gene has CDR1 KGHDR and CDR2 SFDVKD. Here the CDR3 reads CATSDPSLRGQETQHF. CDR3 DNA sequence: TGTGCCACCAGTGACCCAAGTCTCAGGGGTCAGGAGACCCAGCACTTC.

V gene TRBV7-2 combines with J gene TRBJ2-3, with 8 bases matching TRBD2. J lost 4 bases, V lost 2 bases, and 5 bases had no gene match. Germline lookup yields CDR1 SGHTA and CDR2 FQGNSA. The CDR3 totals 15 residues. Written as DNA, the CDR3 is TGTGCCAGCAGCTTAAGCGGGAGTGTGGCAGATACGCAGTATTTT. Protein product: CASSLSGSVADTQYF.

This chain joins TRBV4-3 and TRBJ2-1; D is perhaps TRBD2 (7 bases). The V end lost 1 base, the J end lost 2 bases, and 9 bases lay between the germline ends. Germline CDR1 LGHNA, CDR2 YSLEER. The CDR3 length is 15 residues. The CDR3 is CASSQGGGTYNEQFF. Here the CDR3 DNA reads TGCGCCAGCAGCCAAGGCGGGGGCACCTACAATGAGCAGTTCTTC.

This clonotype was observed at least ten times. The V and J genes are TRBV27 and TRBJ2-7; the match to TRBD1 covers 8 bases. Germline CDR1 reads MNHEY; CDR2 reads SMNVEV (reference sequence). The CDR3 is 14 amino acids. V was clipped by 5 bases and J by 5 bases; unmatched bases: 8. CDR3 residues: CASSPETGDHEQYF. The CDR3 DNA is TGTGCCAGCAGTCCGGAGACAGGGGACCACGAGCAGTACTTC.

The CDR3 protein is CASSFSGTVNEKLFF. The CDR3 DNA reads as TGCGCCAGCAGCTTCTCCGGGACAGTTAATGAAAAACTGTTTTTT. This rearrangement joins TRBV5-1 to TRBJ1-4; 7 bases are shared with TRBD1. The CDR3 covers 15 residues. Germline V gene data show CDR1 as SGHRS and CDR2 as YFSETQ. The V segment lost 2 bases and the J segment 4 bases; nucleotides outside the gene matches: 5.

The table lists this clonotype with many counts. The chain recombines TRBV28 with TRBJ2-7; 11 nucleotides match TRBD2. The CDR3 is made up of 21 amino acids. Germline V gene sequence: CDR1 MDHEN, CDR2 SYDVKM. V shed 10 bases, J shed 0 bases, and the junction held 26 bases outside the gene matches. CDR3 DNA sequence: TGTGCCACCCAGACCACTCCCCGGGGTCGGATAGCGGGGGGGAGCTCCTACGAGCAGTACTTC. Its protein is CATQTTPRGRIAGGSSYEQYF.

This clonotype was seen many times. This rearrangement joins TRBV20-1 to TRBJ2-5; a possible D gene is TRBD2 (5 bases). CDR3 length: 11 residues. V was cut by 4 bases and J by 3 bases, with 6 bases left in between. Germline values: CDR1 DFQATT, CDR2 SNEGSKA (reference sequence). CDR3 residues: CSATGEETQYF. CDR3 DNA: TGCAGTGCTACCGGGGAAGAGACCCAGTACTTC.

J is TRBJ2-2 and V is TRBV15, with D uncertain. Germline-derived CDR1 and CDR2 are LNHNV and YYDKDF (reference sequence). V was shortened by 0 bases and J by 3 bases, with 8 bases between the two germline ends. This CDR3 is 15 amino acids long. CDR3 bases: TGTGCCACCAGCAGAGATGGAAGGGACACCGGGGAGCTGTTTTTT. Residues: CATSRDGRDTGELFF.

In its sample, this clonotype was seen a few times. The chain carries TRBV5-1 and TRBJ1-2, with 7 nucleotides matching TRBD1. This CDR3 spans 14 amino acids. The trim removed 4 bases at V and 6 bases at J, leaving 9 bases unmatched. The germline gives CDR1 SGHRS, CDR2 YFSETQ. In nucleotides, the CDR3 is TGCGCCAGCAGCCTTTCTCAGGGGGAGGATGGCTACACCTTC. Translating gives CASSLSQGEDGYTF.

In its sample, this clonotype was seen many times. V and J are TRBV12-5 and TRBJ2-3, with 7 bases identical to TRBD1. Germline CDR1 is LGHNT and CDR2 is FRNRAP. CDR3 length: 15 residues. With 3 bases clipped from V and 2 bases from J, the junction kept 5 bases outside the gene matches. CDR3 nucleotides: TGTGCTAGTGGTTTAACAGGGGAACCCACAGATACGCAGTATTTT. This gives the protein CASGLTGEPTDTQYF.

This clonotype occurred many times. The chain joins TRBV7-2 to TRBJ2-7, with D perhaps matching TRBD1 (5 bases). CDR3 length equals 14 residues. The V gene lost 1 base and the J gene lost 0 bases, with 7 bases spanning the gap. CDR1 and CDR2 (germline): SGHTA, FQGNSA. This chain's CDR3 is CASSLGQSSYEQYF. CDR3 sequence (DNA): TGTGCCAGCAGCTTAGGACAGAGCTCCTACGAGCAGTACTTC.

Concerning this clonotype itself: With a much larger clone just one base away, this may be a read error. The rearrangement joins TRBV12-3 or TRBV12-4 to TRBJ1-2, with 7 bases lining up with TRBD1. The CDR3 extends over 15 amino acids. CDR3 amino acids: CAGSLGVGTEYGYTF. The CDR3 DNA reads as TGTGCCGGCAGTTTGGGGGTCGGGACAGAATATGGCTACACCTTC.

This clonotype was counted ten times or more. This chain connects TRBV4-3 to TRBJ2-3, with TRBD2 identical over 7 bases. The V and J ends lost 0 bases and 7 bases, in that order; junction bases with no gene match: 4. CDR1 is LGHNA and CDR2 is YSLEER in the germline V gene. The CDR3 has 14 residues. The CDR3 here is CASSQDGTINTQYF. The CDR3 DNA follows: TGCGCCAGCAGCCAAGACGGGACTATTAATACGCAGTATTTT.

This clonotype was recorded many times. This chain uses TRBV15 with TRBJ2-5; D is unclear. The V end lost 0 bases, the J end lost 2 bases, and 7 bases lay between the germline ends. Per the germline V gene, CDR1 is LNHNV and CDR2 is YYDKDF (reference sequence). This CDR3 has 14 residues. Here the CDR3 DNA reads TGTGCCACCAGCAGAGACGCCTATCAAGAGACCCAGTACTTC. Its protein product is CATSRDAYQETQYF.